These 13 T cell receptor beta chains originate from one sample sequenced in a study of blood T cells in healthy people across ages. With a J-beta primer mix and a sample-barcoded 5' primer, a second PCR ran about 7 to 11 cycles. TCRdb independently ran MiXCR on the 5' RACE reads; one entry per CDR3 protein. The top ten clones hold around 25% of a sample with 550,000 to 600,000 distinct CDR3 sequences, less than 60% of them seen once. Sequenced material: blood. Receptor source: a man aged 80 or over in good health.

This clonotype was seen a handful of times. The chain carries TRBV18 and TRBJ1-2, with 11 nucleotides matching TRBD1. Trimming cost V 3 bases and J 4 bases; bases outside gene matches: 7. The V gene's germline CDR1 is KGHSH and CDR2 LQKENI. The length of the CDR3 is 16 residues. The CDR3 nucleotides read TGTGCCAGCTCACCGGGACAGGGGGGATTGAGCTATGGCTACACCTTC. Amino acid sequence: CASSPGQGGLSYGYTF.

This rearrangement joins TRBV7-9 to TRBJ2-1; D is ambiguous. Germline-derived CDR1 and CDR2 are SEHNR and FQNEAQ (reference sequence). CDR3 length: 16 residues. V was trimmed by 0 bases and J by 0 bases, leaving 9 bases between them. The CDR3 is CASSLAYTVSYNEQFF. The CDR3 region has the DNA TGTGCCAGCAGCTTAGCCTACACCGTCTCCTACAATGAGCAGTTCTTC.

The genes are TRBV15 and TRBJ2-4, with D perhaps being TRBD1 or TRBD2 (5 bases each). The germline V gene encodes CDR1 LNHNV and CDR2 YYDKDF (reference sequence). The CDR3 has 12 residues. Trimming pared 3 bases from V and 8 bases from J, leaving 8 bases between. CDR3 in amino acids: CATSSGGDIQYF. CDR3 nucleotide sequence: TGTGCCACCAGCAGTGGGGGTGACATTCAGTACTTC.

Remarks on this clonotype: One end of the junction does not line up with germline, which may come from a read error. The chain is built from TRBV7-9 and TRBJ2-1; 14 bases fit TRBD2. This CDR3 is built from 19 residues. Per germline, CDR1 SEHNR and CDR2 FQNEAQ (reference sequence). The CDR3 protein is CTSSLWTSGRYFSYNEQFF. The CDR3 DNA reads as TGTACCAGCAGCTTATGGACTAGCGGGAGGTATTTCTCCTACAATGAGCAGTTCTTC.

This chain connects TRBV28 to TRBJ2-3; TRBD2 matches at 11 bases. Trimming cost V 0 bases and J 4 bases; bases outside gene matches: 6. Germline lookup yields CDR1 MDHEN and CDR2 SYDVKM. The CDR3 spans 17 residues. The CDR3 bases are TGTGCCAGCAGTTTATGGTCCCAACTAGCGGGAGCAGATACGCAGTATTTT. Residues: CASSLWSQLAGADTQYF.

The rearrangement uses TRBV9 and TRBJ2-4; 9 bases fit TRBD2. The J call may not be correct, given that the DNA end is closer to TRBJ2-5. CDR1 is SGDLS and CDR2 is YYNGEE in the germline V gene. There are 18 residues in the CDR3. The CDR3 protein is CASSGTSGLAGNQETQYF. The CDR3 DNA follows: TGTGCCAGCAGCGGGACCTCGGGTCTAGCGGGGAACCAAGAGACCCAGTACTTC.

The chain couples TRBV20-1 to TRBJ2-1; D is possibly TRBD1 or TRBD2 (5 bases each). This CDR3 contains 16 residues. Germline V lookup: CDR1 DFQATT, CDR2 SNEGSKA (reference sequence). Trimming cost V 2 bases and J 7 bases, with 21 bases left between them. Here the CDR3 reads CSARKLGVTVMNEQFF. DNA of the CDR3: TGCAGTGCTAGAAAGTTGGGGGTAACGGTGATGAATGAGCAGTTCTTC.

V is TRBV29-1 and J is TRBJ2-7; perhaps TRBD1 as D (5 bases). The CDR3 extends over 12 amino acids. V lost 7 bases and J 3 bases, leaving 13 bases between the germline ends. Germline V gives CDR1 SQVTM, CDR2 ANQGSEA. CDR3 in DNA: TGCAGCGCCGAGAGTGACAGCTACGAGCAGTACTTC. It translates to CSAESDSYEQYF.

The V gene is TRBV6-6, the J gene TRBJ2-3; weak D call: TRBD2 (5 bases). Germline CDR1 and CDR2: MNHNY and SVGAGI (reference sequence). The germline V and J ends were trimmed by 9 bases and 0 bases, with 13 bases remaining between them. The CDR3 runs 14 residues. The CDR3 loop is CARSDGSSTDTQYF. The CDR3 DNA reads TGTGCCAGGTCAGATGGGAGTAGCACAGATACGCAGTATTTT.

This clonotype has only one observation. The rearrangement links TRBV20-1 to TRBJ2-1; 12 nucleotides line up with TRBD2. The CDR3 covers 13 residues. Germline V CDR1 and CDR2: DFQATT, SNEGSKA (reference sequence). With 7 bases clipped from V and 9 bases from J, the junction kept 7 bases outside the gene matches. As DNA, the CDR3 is TGCAGTGTCAGGACTAGCGGGACCGGTGAGCAGTTCTTC. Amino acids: CSVRTSGTGEQFF.

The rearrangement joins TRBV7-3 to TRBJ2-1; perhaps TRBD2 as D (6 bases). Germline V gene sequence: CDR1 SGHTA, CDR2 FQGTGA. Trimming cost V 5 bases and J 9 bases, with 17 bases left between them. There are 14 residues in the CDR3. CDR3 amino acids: CASSLQMRDGEQFF. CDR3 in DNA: TGTGCCAGCAGCCTACAAATGCGGGACGGTGAGCAGTTCTTC.

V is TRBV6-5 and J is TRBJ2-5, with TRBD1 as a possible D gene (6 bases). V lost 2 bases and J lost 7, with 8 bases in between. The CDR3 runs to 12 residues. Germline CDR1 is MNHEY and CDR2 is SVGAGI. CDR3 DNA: TGTGCCAGCAGTTACGGCAGGGGGACCCAGTACTTC. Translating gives CASSYGRGTQYF.

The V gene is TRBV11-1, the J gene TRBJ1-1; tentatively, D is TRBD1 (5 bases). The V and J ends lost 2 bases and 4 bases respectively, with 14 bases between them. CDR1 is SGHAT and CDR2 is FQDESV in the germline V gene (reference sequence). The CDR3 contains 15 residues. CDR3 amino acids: CASSLLTGEFTEAFF. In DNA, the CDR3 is TGTGCCAGCAGCTTACTTACGGGGGAGTTCACTGAAGCTTTCTTT.